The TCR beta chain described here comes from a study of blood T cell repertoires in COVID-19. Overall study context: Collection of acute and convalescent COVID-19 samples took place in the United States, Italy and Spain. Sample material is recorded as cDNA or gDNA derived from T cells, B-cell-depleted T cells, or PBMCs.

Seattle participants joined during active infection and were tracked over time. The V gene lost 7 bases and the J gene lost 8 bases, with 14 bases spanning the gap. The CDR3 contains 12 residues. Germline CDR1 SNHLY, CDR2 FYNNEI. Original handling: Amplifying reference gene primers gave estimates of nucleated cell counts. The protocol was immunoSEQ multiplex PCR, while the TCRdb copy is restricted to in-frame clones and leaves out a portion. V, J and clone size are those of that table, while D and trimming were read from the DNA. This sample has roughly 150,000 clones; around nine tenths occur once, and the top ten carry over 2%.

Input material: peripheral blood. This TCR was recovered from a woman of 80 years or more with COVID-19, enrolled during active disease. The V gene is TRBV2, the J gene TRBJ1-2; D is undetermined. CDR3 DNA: TGTGCCAGCAACAGCGGGGTAGGAGGCTACACCTTC. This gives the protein CASNSGVGGYTF.